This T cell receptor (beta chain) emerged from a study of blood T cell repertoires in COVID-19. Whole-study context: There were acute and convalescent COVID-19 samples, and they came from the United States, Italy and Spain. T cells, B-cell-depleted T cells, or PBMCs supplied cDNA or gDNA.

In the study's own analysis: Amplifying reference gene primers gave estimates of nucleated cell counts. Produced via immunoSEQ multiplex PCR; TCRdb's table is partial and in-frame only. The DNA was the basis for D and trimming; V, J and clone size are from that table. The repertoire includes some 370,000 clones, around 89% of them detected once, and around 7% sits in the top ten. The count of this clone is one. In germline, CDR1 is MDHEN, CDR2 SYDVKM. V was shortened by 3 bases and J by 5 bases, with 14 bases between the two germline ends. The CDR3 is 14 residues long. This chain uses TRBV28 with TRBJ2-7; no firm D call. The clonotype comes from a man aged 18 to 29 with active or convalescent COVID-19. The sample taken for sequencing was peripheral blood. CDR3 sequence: CASSFPSDRNEQYF. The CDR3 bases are TGTGCCAGCAGTTTTCCAAGCGACCGTAACGAGCAGTACTTC.